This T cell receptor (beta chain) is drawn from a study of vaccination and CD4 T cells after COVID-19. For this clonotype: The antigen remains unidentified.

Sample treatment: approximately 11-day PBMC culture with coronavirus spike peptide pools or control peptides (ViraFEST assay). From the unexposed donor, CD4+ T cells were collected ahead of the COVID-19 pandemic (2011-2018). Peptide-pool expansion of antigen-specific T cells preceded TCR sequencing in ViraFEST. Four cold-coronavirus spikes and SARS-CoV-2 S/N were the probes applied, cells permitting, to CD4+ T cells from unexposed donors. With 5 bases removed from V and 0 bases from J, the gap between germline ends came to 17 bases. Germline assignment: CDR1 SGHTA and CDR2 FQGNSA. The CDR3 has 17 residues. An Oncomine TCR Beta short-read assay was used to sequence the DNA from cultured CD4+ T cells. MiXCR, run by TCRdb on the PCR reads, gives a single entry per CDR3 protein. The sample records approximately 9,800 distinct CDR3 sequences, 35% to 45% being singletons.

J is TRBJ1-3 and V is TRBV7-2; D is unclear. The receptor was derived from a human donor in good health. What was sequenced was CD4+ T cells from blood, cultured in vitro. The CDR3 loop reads CASSLMSGLPSGNTIYF. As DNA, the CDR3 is TGTGCCAGCAGCCTGATGTCAGGACTCCCCTCTGGAAACACCATATATTTT.